This TCR beta chain was recorded in a study of blood T cell repertoires in COVID-19. The wider study: Spain, Italy and the United States supplied samples that represented acute and convalescent COVID-19. PBMCs, B-cell-depleted T cells, or T cells provided the cDNA or gDNA that made up the material.

In the source study's methods: Counts of nucleated cells, estimated from reference gene primer amplification, were obtained. Clones were read by immunoSEQ multiplex PCR, and TCRdb kept only the in-frame ones, dropping some. The V and J calls and clone size were taken over from that table, and D and trimming were inferred from the DNA. The sample shows 25,000 to 30,000 clones, approximately 83% of them seen only once. In Seattle, patients joined the study during active infection and were tracked longitudinally. Trimming cost V 5 bases and J 1 base, with 11 bases left between them. Looked up from germline, CDR1 is SNHLY and CDR2 is FYNNEI. The CDR3 runs 15 residues.

The source is a woman aged 80 or older with COVID-19, enrolled during active disease. The chain combines TRBV2 with TRBJ1-4; D is perhaps TRBD1 (6 bases). The sample was peripheral blood. CDR3 in DNA: TGTGCCAGCAGTCCGCAGGGGAAAACTAATGAAAAACTGTTTTTT. It is translated as CASSPQGKTNEKLFF. The full variable domain, with the rest looked up from reference TRBV2 and TRBJ1-4, is EPEVTQTPSHQVTQMGQEVILRCVPISNHLYFYWYRQILGQKVEFLVSFYNNEISEKSEIFDDQFSVERPDGSNFTLKIRSTKLEDSAMYFCASSPQGKTNEKLFFGSGTQLSVL.